This T cell receptor (beta chain) was documented in a study of blood T cell repertoires in COVID-19. As for the study in general: T cells, B-cell-depleted T cells, or PBMCs supplied cDNA or gDNA.

This CDR3 comprises 14 residues. The V gene's germline CDR1 is MNHEY and CDR2 SVGAGI. The ends lost 6 bases at V and 3 bases at J; junction bases unmatched: 5. Assay: immunoSEQ multiplex PCR; the TCRdb copy retains only in-frame clones and omits some. The profile shows around 350,000 clones, more than 85% of them singletons. Sequencing used peripheral blood. This TCR was recovered from a human donor in a cohort sampled during active COVID-19. V gene TRBV6-5 combines with J gene TRBJ2-7; 10 bases match TRBD2. The CDR3: CASSLGLAVYEQYF. The CDR3 nucleotides are TGTGCCAGCAGCCTAGGACTAGCGGTCTACGAGCAGTACTTC.